Presented here are 3 T cell receptor beta chains from one specimen sequenced in a study of early T cells in non-severe SARS-CoV-2 infection. TCRdb independently ran MiXCR on the 5' RACE reads; one entry per CDR3 protein. The sample holds about 48,000 distinct CDR3 sequences, around 5.6% seen once. Sequencing was performed on whole blood. These receptors originate from an adult who was a healthcare worker with PCR-confirmed SARS-CoV-2 infection or an uninfected control (not recorded which).

The table lists this clonotype with many counts. This rearrangement joins TRBV9 to TRBJ2-3, with no clear D. The CDR3 sequence is 14 residues long. CDR1 SGDLS and CDR2 YYNGEE come from the germline V gene. Trimming took 4 bases from V and 1 from J, leaving 10 bases between them. The CDR3 coding sequence is TGTGCCAGCAGCCTAGACATGGGCACAGATACGCAGTATTTT. This encodes CASSLDMGTDTQYF.

Many counts were recorded for this clonotype. The chain is built from TRBV5-4 and TRBJ2-1; perhaps TRBD1 as D (6 bases). CDR1 and CDR2 (germline): SGHNT, YYREEE (reference sequence). V was cut by 3 bases and J by 0 bases, with 10 bases left in between. This CDR3 has 15 residues. In nucleotides, the CDR3 is TGTGCCAGCAGCTGGACAGCGAACTCCTACAATGAGCAGTTCTTC. It codes for CASSWTANSYNEQFF. Together with reference TRBV5-4 and TRBJ2-1, the CDR3 gives the full variable domain: ETGVTQSPTHLIKTRGQQVTLRCSSQSGHNTVSWYQQALGQGPQFIFQYYREEENGRGNFPPRFSGLQFPNYSSELNVNALELDDSALYLCASSWTANSYNEQFFGPGTRLTVL.

This clonotype has at least ten counts. The rearrangement joins TRBV11-3 to TRBJ2-3; the D call may be TRBD1 or TRBD2 (6 bases each). The V end lost 5 bases, the J end lost 6 bases, and 21 bases lay between the germline ends. Germline CDR1 reads SGHNT; CDR2 reads YENEEA. The CDR3 runs 16 residues. The CDR3 sequence is CASSLPRGKGGDTQYF. In DNA, the CDR3 is TGTGCCAGCAGCCTCCCTAGGGGAAAAGGGGGGGATACGCAGTATTTT.